This TCR beta chain was recovered during a study of blood T cells in healthy people across ages. Alongside a J-beta primer mix, a sample-barcoded 5' primer served in a second PCR lasting roughly 6 to 11 cycles. TCRdb called the 5' RACE reads again in MiXCR, with one record for every CDR3 protein. Among 1.5 million to 2 million distinct CDR3 sequences listed, roughly 27% were seen once. This CDR3 has 15 residues. Findings and limits, study-wide: Strong correlation existed between TCR beta diversity and naive T cell percentage.

A word on this clonotype: No antigen is known for it. The junction shows a germline mismatch at one end, possibly a read error.

The chain joins TRBV12-3 or TRBV12-4 to TRBJ2-5; TRBD1 might be the D (5 bases). The sequenced material came from blood. This receptor was obtained from a woman aged 25 to 39 in good health. The CDR3 here is CVSSLAGNWQETQYF. CDR3 in DNA: TGTGTCAGCAGTTTGGCAGGGAACTGGCAAGAGACCCAGTACTTC.